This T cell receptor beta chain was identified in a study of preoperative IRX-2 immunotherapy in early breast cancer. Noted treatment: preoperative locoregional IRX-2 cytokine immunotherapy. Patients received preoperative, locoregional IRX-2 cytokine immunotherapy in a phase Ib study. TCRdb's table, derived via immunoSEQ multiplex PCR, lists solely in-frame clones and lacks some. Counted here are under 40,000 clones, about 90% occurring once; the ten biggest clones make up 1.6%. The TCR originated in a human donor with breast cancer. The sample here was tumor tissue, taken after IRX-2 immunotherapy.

CDR3 coding DNA: TGTGCCAGCAGCATATGGGACAGGGGGCTTGGCTACACCTTC. It specifies CASSIWDRGLGYTF. The V call is TRBV11-3, the J call TRBJ1-2; 12 bases agree with TRBD1. The CDR3 covers 14 residues. Germline V CDR1 and CDR2: SGHNT, YENEEA. Unmatched junction bases numbered 5, after V lost 5 bases and J lost 7 bases.